This passage covers 28 T cell receptor beta chains from one sample sequenced in a study of blood T cells in healthy people across ages. Using a J-beta primer mix together with a sample-barcoded 5' primer, a second PCR was run for about 6 to 11 cycles. TCRdb independently ran MiXCR on the 5' RACE reads; one entry per CDR3 protein. Here the sample spans some 760,000 distinct CDR3 sequences, approximately 25% being singletons. These sequences were also reported in another study, on T cells of mothers and their children.

The sequenced material came from blood. These receptors came from a boy younger than 18 in good health.

This clonotype was seen a few times. This chain links TRBV28 with TRBJ1-2; D not resolved. V gave up 5 bases and J gave up 8 bases, with 12 bases separating them. The CDR3 contains 12 residues. Germline CDR1 MDHEN, CDR2 SYDVKM. CDR3 sequence reads: CASSRDIGGYTF. Written as DNA, the CDR3 is TGTGCCAGCAGTCGGGATATAGGCGGCTACACCTTC.

The chain uses TRBV7-2 and TRBJ2-2; TRBD2 matches 8 bases. The germline gives CDR1 SGHTA, CDR2 FQGNSA. J lost 6 bases, V lost 1 base, and 7 bases had no gene match. CDR3 length equals 16 residues. In DNA, the CDR3 is TGTGCCAGCAGCTTAGTATTCGGGAGGGTCGCCGGGGAGCTGTTTTTT. Encoded protein: CASSLVFGRVAGELFF.

The chain is built from TRBV28 and TRBJ2-5, with D unresolved. This CDR3 has 12 residues. The V gene lost 5 bases and the J gene lost 3 bases, with 7 bases spanning the gap. Per germline, CDR1 MDHEN and CDR2 SYDVKM. The CDR3 coding sequence is TGTGCCAGCAGTGACCCTAAAGAGACCCAGTACTTC. Its translation: CASSDPKETQYF.

In its sample, this clonotype was seen once. The junction departs from the called germline gene at one end, perhaps through a read error. V usage is TRBV29-1 and J usage is TRBJ2-7; TRBD2 might be the D (6 bases). This CDR3 comprises 12 residues. CDR1 is SQVTM and CDR2 is ANQGSEA in the germline V gene. Written as DNA, the CDR3 is TGCAGCGCCGGGAGAACCTCCTCCGAGCAGTACTTC. Translated: CSAGRTSSEQYF.

Only a few counts were recorded for this clonotype. The chain uses TRBV20-1 and TRBJ2-5; tentatively, D is TRBD1 (5 bases). V gave up 6 bases and J gave up 5 bases, with 19 bases separating them. CDR1 is DFQATT, CDR2 SNEGSKA, per germline (reference sequence). The CDR3 spans 14 residues. The CDR3 DNA is TGCAGTGCCGGCAAAGGAGACCCAGGGGAGACCCAGTACTTC. Protein: CSAGKGDPGETQYF.

The chain employs TRBV15 and TRBJ2-2; D gene ambiguous. Germline assignment: CDR1 LNHNV and CDR2 YYDKDF (reference sequence). This CDR3 is 13 amino acids long. The V end lost 0 bases, the J end lost 6 bases, and 5 bases lay between the germline ends. The CDR3 here is CATSRDTAGELFF. DNA of the CDR3: TGTGCCACCAGCAGAGATACGGCCGGGGAGCTGTTTTTT.

The rearrangement uses TRBV6-5 and TRBJ2-5; perhaps TRBD2 as D (5 bases). The better agreement between TRBJ2-7 and the DNA end casts doubt on the J call. Looked up from germline, CDR1 is MNHEY and CDR2 is SVGAGI. The CDR3 length is 15 residues. Here the CDR3 reads CASSSQWGENYEQYF. The CDR3 DNA reads TGTGCCAGCAGTTCCCAATGGGGAGAGAACTACGAGCAGTACTTC.

With regard to this clonotype: One end of the junction does not line up with germline, which may come from a read error. This chain uses TRBV6-2 or TRBV6-3 with TRBJ1-3; no definite D call. From germline, CDR1 is MNHEY and CDR2 SVGEGT. The CDR3 is 14 residues long. CDR3 coding DNA: TGTGCAAGCAAGCAGGCAGCTGCTGGAAACACCATATATTTT. Amino acids: CASKQAAAGNTIYF.

Ten or more counts support this clonotype. This rearrangement joins TRBV11-2 to TRBJ2-5, with TRBD2 matching 10 bases. TRBJ2-7 matches the DNA end more closely, so the J call is doubtful. Germline CDR1 and CDR2: SGHAT and FQNNGV. The CDR3 is 16 amino acids. This CDR3 is CASRGRLAGVSYEQYF. The CDR3 DNA sequence: TGTGCCAGCAGAGGGAGACTAGCGGGCGTTAGCTACGAGCAGTACTTC.

The chain is built from TRBV10-2 and TRBJ2-1, with D possibly being TRBD2 (6 bases). The DNA matches TRBJ2-7 better at its end, which makes the J call doubtful. Germline values: CDR1 WSHSY, CDR2 SAAADI. This CDR3 contains 16 residues. The CDR3 here is CASSEPVGGATYEQYF. The CDR3 region has the DNA TGCGCCAGCAGTGAACCGGTGGGAGGAGCCACCTACGAGCAGTACTTC.

This clonotype occurred a few times. In nucleotides, the CDR3 is TGTGCCAGCAGCTTAGCGGTCCGACAAAGGTACCAAGAGACCCAGTACTTC. Amino acids: CASSLAVRQRYQETQYF. This sequence joins TRBV7-2 and TRBJ2-5; D is ambiguous. The CDR3 has 17 amino acids. Germline V lookup: CDR1 SGHTA, CDR2 FQGNSA. The germline V and J ends were trimmed by 0 bases and 0 bases, with 14 bases remaining between them.

This chain uses TRBV6-2 or TRBV6-3 with TRBJ2-7; 7 nucleotides agree with TRBD2. The germline V gene has CDR1 MNHEY and CDR2 SVGEGT. This CDR3 region has 13 residues. Trimming removed 7 bases from V and 3 bases from J; junction bases left unmatched: 6. CDR3 nucleotide sequence: TGTGCCAGCACCCCTAGCGGCAACTACGAGCAGTACTTC. It translates to CASTPSGNYEQYF.

The chain combines TRBV20-1 with TRBJ1-6, with 8 bases fitting TRBD1. V shed 5 bases and J 9 bases; nucleotides not matched to a gene: 9. CDR1 DFQATT and CDR2 SNEGSKA come from the germline V gene (reference sequence). This CDR3 spans 14 amino acids. The CDR3 coding sequence is TGCAGTGCTGGAAAAGACAGGGGTAGTTCACCCCTCCACTTT. Translated, it gives CSAGKDRGSSPLHF.

The chain links TRBV27 to TRBJ2-1, with a weak D call TRBD1 (5 bases). From germline, CDR1 is MNHEY and CDR2 SMNVEV (reference sequence). CDR3 size: 14 residues. The V gene lost 7 bases and the J gene lost 6 bases, with 16 bases spanning the gap. This CDR3 is CASTVQGGFNEQFF. For the CDR3, the DNA is TGTGCCAGCACGGTGCAGGGTGGTTTCAATGAGCAGTTCTTC.

The CDR3 sequence: CASGEWTPGGNQPQHF. In DNA form, the CDR3 reads TGCGCCAGCGGCGAGTGGACACCGGGAGGCAATCAGCCCCAGCATTTT. The rearrangement joins TRBV4-3 to TRBJ1-5; tentative D call: TRBD1 (5 bases). Trimming pared 8 bases from V and 2 bases from J, leaving 19 bases between. Germline V CDR1 and CDR2: LGHNA, YSLEER. The CDR3 has 16 amino acids.

The chain joins TRBV20-1 to TRBJ1-5; D ambiguous. From germline, CDR1 is DFQATT and CDR2 SNEGSKA (reference sequence). This CDR3 has 15 amino acids. Trimming took 3 bases from V and 1 from J, leaving 13 bases between them. The CDR3 loop is CSASRTVKSNQPQHF. CDR3 coding DNA: TGCAGTGCTAGCCGTACGGTAAAGAGCAATCAGCCCCAGCATTTT.

This clonotype has only a few counts. This chain connects TRBV7-3 to TRBJ2-1; 13 bases fit TRBD2. V lost 4 bases, J lost 11 bases, and 11 bases stayed unmatched. Per germline, CDR1 SGHTA and CDR2 FQGTGA. This CDR3 is built from 16 residues. CDR3 DNA: TGTGCCAGCAGCTCAACCGTCGGACTAGCGGGAGTAAAGCAGTTCTTC. The encoded protein is CASSSTVGLAGVKQFF. The whole variable domain, remainder taken from reference TRBV7-3 and TRBJ2-1, is GAGVSQTPSNKVTEKGKYVELRCDPISGHTALYWYRQSLGQGPEFLIYFQGTGAADDSGLPNDRFFAVRPEGSVSTLKIQRTERGDSAVYLCASSSTVGLAGVKQFFGPGTRLTVL.

The V gene is TRBV7-3, the J gene TRBJ2-3; D is perhaps TRBD2 (6 bases). The length of the CDR3 is 17 residues. Trimming took 4 bases from V and 0 from J, leaving 17 bases between them. Germline loops: CDR1 SGHTA, CDR2 FQGTGA. The CDR3 bases are TGTGCCAGCAGCTCGGGAGTCGAGGACGCAAGCACAGATACGCAGTATTTT. The encoded protein is CASSSGVEDASTDTQYF.

This clonotype was counted a few times. The chain has TRBV7-8 and TRBJ2-5, with D tentatively TRBD1 or TRBD2 (5 bases each). The CDR3 length is 14 residues. Germline V lookup: CDR1 SGHVS, CDR2 FQNEAQ. The V end lost 5 bases, the J end lost 5 bases, and 15 bases lay between the germline ends. CDR3 in amino acids: CASSPEGILETQYF. The CDR3 DNA sequence: TGTGCCAGCAGCCCAGAGGGGATCTTGGAGACCCAGTACTTC. The full variable domain, completed using reference TRBV7-8 and TRBJ2-5, is GAGVSQSPRYKVAKRGQDVALRCDPISGHVSLFWYQQALGQGPEFLTYFQNEAQLDKSGLPSDRFFAERPEGSVSTLKIQRTQQEDSAVYLCASSPEGILETQYFGPGTRLLVL.

This clonotype was detected a few times. The chain carries TRBV27 and TRBJ2-3, with D tentatively TRBD1 or TRBD2 (5 bases each). Germline V CDR1 and CDR2: MNHEY, SMNVEV (reference sequence). The CDR3 runs 15 residues. Trimming left V 2 bases short and J 6 bases short, with 15 bases between. The chain's CDR3 is CASSLTPGAADTQYF. CDR3 in DNA: TGTGCCAGCAGTTTAACGCCCGGGGCGGCGGATACGCAGTATTTT.

The CDR3 sequence is CSARDSGGSPLHF. The CDR3 DNA reads as TGCAGTGCTAGAGATTCGGGAGGTTCACCCCTCCACTTT. The chain carries TRBV20-1 and TRBJ1-6; D unclear. The CDR3 length is 13 residues. The ends were cut back, 0 bases at V and 9 bases at J, with 9 bases in the middle. Germline values: CDR1 DFQATT, CDR2 SNEGSKA (reference sequence).

This chain links TRBV7-9 with TRBJ1-1; TRBD1 aligns across 7 bases. The CDR3 consists of 14 residues. Germline V gene data show CDR1 as SEHNR and CDR2 as FQNEAQ (reference sequence). The V and J ends lost 6 bases and 0 bases, in that order; junction bases with no gene match: 4. CDR3 region: CASSPGQLNTEAFF. DNA of the CDR3: TGTGCCAGCAGTCCGGGACAGCTGAACACTGAAGCTTTCTTT.

In this sample, this clonotype turned up a few times. This chain joins TRBV29-1 and TRBJ1-1; a weak D match, TRBD1 (5 bases). This CDR3 has 12 amino acids. Germline loops: CDR1 SQVTM, CDR2 ANQGSEA. Trimming cost V 7 bases and J 3 bases, with 12 bases left between them. The CDR3 protein is CSAEGLHTEAFF. The CDR3 region has the DNA TGCAGCGCCGAGGGGTTGCACACTGAAGCTTTCTTT.

This clonotype came up a few times. The rearrangement uses TRBV27 and TRBJ1-2; D may be TRBD1 (6 bases). The CDR3 is 13 residues long. V shed 4 bases and J shed 4 bases, with 10 bases lying between them. CDR1 is MNHEY, CDR2 SMNVEV, per germline (reference sequence). CDR3 sequence: CASSSQGAYGYTF. CDR3 coding DNA: TGTGCCAGCAGTTCACAGGGCGCCTATGGCTACACCTTC.

This chain connects TRBV27 to TRBJ2-2; TRBD1 matches 7 bases. CDR1 and CDR2 from the germline V gene are MNHEY and SMNVEV (reference sequence). V shed 7 bases, J shed 1 base, and the junction held 3 bases outside the gene matches. There are 14 residues in the CDR3. Here the CDR3 reads CASNRGLNTGELFF. The DNA for the CDR3 is TGTGCCAGCAACAGGGGCCTGAACACCGGGGAGCTGTTTTTT.

The rearrangement joins TRBV9 to TRBJ2-5, with 8 bases aligning to TRBD2. The last part of the DNA fits TRBJ2-1 better; the J call may be wrong. Germline CDR1 is SGDLS and CDR2 is YYNGEE. This CDR3 contains 13 residues. The CDR3 DNA reads TGTGCCAGCAGCCCGGGACTAGTCCATGAGCAGTTCTTC. Encoded protein: CASSPGLVHEQFF.

The table lists this clonotype with a few counts. The rearrangement uses TRBV20-1 and TRBJ2-7, with TRBD2 matching 10 bases. The junction had 13 bases not matched to a gene; V was cut back by 0 bases and J by 2 bases. The CDR3 totals 18 residues. Germline CDR1 DFQATT, CDR2 SNEGSKA (reference sequence). The CDR3 coding sequence is TGCAGTGCTAGAGATGAGGCTAGCGGGGGCTCACCTCCCTACGAGCAGTACTTC. Translated: CSARDEASGGSPPYEQYF.

Turning to this clonotype: A junction end diverges from the germline sequence, so it may reflect a read error. This rearrangement joins TRBV20-1 to TRBJ1-4; maybe TRBD1 (5 bases). The length of the CDR3 is 13 residues. Germline V lookup: CDR1 DFQATT, CDR2 SNEGSKA (reference sequence). CDR3 DNA sequence: TGCAGCGCTAGGTCAGGGTTAGGTGAAAAACTGTTTTTT. Its translation is CSARSGLGEKLFF.